The present T cell receptor (beta chain) was sequenced within a study of blood T cell repertoires in COVID-19. Study-level information: Italy, Spain and the United States were the sources of the convalescent and acute COVID-19 samples. T cells, B-cell-depleted T cells, or PBMCs supplied cDNA or gDNA.

In the authors' methods: For nucleated cells, counts were estimated from reference gene primer amplification. Assay used: immunoSEQ multiplex PCR; TCRdb lists only in-frame clones, some missing. The V and J calls and clone size were taken over from that table, and D and trimming were inferred from the DNA. The sample holds more than 200,000 clones, around four fifths seen once. Germline values: CDR1 MGHRA, CDR2 YSYEKL. The CDR3 is 15 amino acids. V was trimmed by 4 bases and J by 4 bases, leaving 16 bases between them. The specimen sequenced was peripheral blood. The chain has TRBV4-1 and TRBJ1-1, with D unresolved. The receptor's source is a man aged 55 to 70 with acute or convalescent COVID-19. The CDR3 nucleotides are TGCGCCAGCAGCCCAAGCCCGGGGAGCCCCACTGAAGCTTTCTTT. Its translation is CASSPSPGSPTEAFF.